A selection of T cell receptor beta chains follows, all from one sample in a study of blood T cell repertoires in COVID-19. Only in-frame clones appear in the TCRdb table, and some are missing; sequencing was by immunoSEQ multiplex PCR. This sample has 100,000 to 150,000 clones, with roughly 88% found just once. Sequenced material: peripheral blood. All receptors derive from a man between 70 and 80 years old with active COVID-19. CDR3s include the opening cysteine and the closing phenylalanine or tryptophan. The order of the fields is D gene, V gene, CDR3 protein. D genes are given only for firm matches.

>TRBD1|TRBV2
CASSGQGWDEKLFF
>TRBD2|TRBV11-3
CASSRGEASTDTQYF
>.|TRBV28
CASSTAAYEQYF
>.|TRBV30
CAWSAPGTLLEQFF
>.|TRBV27
CAPGYGYTF
>TRBD1|TRBV6-6
CASSDGQGRYNEQFF
>.|TRBV5-1
CASSWGVSGNTIYF
>TRBD2|TRBV5-4
CASSLGLAGSYEQYF
>.|TRBV4-3
CASSLLREPAGPTDTQYF
>.|TRBV12-3/TRBV12-4
CASAGFFGQPQHF
>.|TRBV18
CASSPEGAQYF
>TRBD2|TRBV4-1
CASSQIGPRGWREAFYEQYF
>.|TRBV21-1
CASKESPGNTIYF
>.|TRBV2
CASSLWGGDGYTF
>.|TRBV19
CASTSSPRNNEKLFF
>TRBD1|TRBV6-6
CASNTLDRVDGYTF
>TRBD2|TRBV6-2/TRBV6-3
CASSYSLAGGPLVEQYF
>.|TRBV5-1
CASSPRQDANTGELFF
>TRBD2|TRBV6-6
CASSYGIAGGVDEQFF
>TRBD1|TRBV2
CASSERDRAYEQYF
>TRBD2|TRBV4-1
CASSPGLAGPTRQEQYF
>TRBD2|TRBV28
CASTGRGVTSGRRGEQFF
>TRBD2|TRBV29-1
CSVEASGYNTGELFF
>TRBD1|TRBV10-1
CASSGRGLASGELFF
>.|TRBV3-1/TRBV3-2
CASSQGRGEEQYF
>TRBD2|TRBV18
CASSFTSGIGELFF
>.|TRBV5-4
CASSPGGPNYGYTF
>TRBD2|TRBV19
CASRISGRAGTNTGELFF
>.|TRBV7-9
CASSFPGARNTEAFF
>TRBD2|TRBV3-1/TRBV3-2
CASSHEERELGDEQFF
>.|TRBV27
CASSQRPGAYEQYF
>TRBD1|TRBV5-1
CASSSGTGNTGELFF
>TRBD1|TRBV6-5
CASSPGGRITEAFF
>.|TRBV6-5
CASIPDSGYSEQFF
>.|TRBV28
CASREGVETQYF
>.|TRBV6-2/TRBV6-3
CASSLGTPNVLTF
>TRBD2|TRBV2
CASSVTSGPSYEQYF
>.|TRBV13
CASSALQGEQTFF
>.|TRBV5-1
CASSSRVSGTEAFF
>.|TRBV11-2
CASSLVGGKGDTQYF
>.|TRBV5-1
CASSLVAEYGYTF
>TRBD1|TRBV5-1
CASSYTGTVYQETQYF
>TRBD2|TRBV2
CASRHRLAGTQETQYF
>TRBD1|TRBV6-4
CASSDRTGRGDTQYF
>TRBD2|TRBV7-2
CASSLLGTGGETQYF